This T cell receptor (beta chain) emerged from a study of cytomegalovirus exposure and HLA in healthy donors. Trimming stripped 5 bases from V and 7 bases from J, with 14 bases between. The CDR3 length is 13 residues. Germline V gene lookup returns CDR1 GTSNPN and CDR2 SVGIG (reference sequence). The PCR employed 60 Vbeta primers together with 13 Jbeta primers. The repertoire was sequenced with immunoSEQ multiplex PCR; TCRdb's copy has only in-frame clones and lacks some. The table shows 150,000 or so clones, with roughly 80% occurring only once. Source material: PBMCs. The chain recombines TRBV30 with TRBJ1-4; unclear D gene. This receptor was taken from a woman aged 25 to 45 in good health and CMV-seronegative. The CDR3 here is CAWAGLVAEKLFF. The CDR3 DNA is TGTGCCTGGGCCGGACTCGTGGCTGAAAAACTGTTTTTT.